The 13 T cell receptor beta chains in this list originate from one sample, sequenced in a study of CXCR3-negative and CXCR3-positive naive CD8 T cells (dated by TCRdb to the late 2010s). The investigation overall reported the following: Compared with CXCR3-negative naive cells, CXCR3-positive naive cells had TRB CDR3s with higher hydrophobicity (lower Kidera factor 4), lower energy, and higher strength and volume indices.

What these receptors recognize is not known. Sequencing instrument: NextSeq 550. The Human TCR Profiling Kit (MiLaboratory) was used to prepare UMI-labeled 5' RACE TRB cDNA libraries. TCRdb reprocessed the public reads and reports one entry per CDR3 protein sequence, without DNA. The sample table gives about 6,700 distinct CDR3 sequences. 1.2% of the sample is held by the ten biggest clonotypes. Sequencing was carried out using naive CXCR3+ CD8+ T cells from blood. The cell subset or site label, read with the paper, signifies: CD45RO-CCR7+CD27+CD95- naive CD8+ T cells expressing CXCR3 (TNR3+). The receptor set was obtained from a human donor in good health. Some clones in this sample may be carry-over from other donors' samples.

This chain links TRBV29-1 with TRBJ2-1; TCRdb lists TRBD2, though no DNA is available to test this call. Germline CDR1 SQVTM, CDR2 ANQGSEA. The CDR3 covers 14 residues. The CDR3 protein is CSVESPSEYNEQFF.

The CDR3 loop is CASSLSYGTEAFF. This chain uses TRBV7-9 with TRBJ1-1. Germline CDR1 and CDR2: SEHNR and FQNEAQ (reference sequence). The CDR3 length is 13 residues. Looking up the rest from reference TRBV7-9 and TRBJ1-1 gives the full variable domain: DTGVSQNPRHKITKRGQNVTFRCDPISEHNRLYWYRQTLGQGPEFLTYFQNEAQLEKSRLLSDRFSAERPKGSFSTLEIQRTEQGDSAMYLCASSLSYGTEAFFGQGTRLTVV.

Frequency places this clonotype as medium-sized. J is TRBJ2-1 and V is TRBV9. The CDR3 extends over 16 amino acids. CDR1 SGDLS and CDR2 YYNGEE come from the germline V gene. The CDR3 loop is CASSVSTFSPYNEQFF.

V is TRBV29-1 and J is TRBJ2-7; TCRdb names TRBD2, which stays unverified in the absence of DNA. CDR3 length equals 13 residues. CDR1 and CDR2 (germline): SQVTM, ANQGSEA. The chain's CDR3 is CSVPGLSSYEQYF.

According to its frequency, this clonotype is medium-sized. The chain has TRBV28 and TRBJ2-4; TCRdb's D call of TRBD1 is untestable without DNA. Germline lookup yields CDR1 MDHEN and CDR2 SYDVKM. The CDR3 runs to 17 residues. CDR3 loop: CASSSFRGGLAKNIQYF. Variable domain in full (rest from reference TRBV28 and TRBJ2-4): DVKVTQSSRYLVKRTGEKVFLECVQDMDHENMFWYRQDPGLGLRLIYFSYDVKMKEKGDIPEGYSVSREKKERFSLILESASTNQTSMYLCASSSFRGGLAKNIQYFGAGTRLSVL.

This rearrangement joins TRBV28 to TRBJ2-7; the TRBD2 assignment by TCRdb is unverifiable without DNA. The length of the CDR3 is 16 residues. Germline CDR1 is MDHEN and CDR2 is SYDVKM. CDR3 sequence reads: CASSFYPAGKAHEQYF.

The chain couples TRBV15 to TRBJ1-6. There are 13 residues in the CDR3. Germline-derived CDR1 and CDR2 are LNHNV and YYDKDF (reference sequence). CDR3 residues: CATSRSAYSPLHF.

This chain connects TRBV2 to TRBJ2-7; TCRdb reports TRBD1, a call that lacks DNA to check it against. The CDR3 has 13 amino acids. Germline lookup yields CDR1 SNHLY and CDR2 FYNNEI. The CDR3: CASWGTGSYEQYF.

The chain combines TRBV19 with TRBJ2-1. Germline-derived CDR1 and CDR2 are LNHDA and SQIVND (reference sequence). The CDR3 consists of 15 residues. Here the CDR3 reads CASTLFGDSYNEQFF.

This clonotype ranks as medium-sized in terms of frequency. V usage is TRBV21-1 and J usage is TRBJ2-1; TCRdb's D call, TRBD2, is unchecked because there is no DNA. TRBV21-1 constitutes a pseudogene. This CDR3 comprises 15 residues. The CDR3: CASSNRTSGRGEQFF.

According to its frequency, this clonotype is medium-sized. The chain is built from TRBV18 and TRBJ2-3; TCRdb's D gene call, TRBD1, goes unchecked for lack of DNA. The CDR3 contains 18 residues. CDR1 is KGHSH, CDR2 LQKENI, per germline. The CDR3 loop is CASSHRAGTGARTDTQYF.

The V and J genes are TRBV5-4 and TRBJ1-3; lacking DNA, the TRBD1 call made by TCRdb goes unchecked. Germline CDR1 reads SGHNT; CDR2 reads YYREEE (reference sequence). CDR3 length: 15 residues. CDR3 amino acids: CASSADRGPGNTIYF.

The CDR3 protein is CSASGGPSYNEQFF. V and J are TRBV20-1 and TRBJ2-1. This CDR3 spans 14 amino acids. CDR1 DFQATT and CDR2 SNEGSKA come from the germline V gene (reference sequence).